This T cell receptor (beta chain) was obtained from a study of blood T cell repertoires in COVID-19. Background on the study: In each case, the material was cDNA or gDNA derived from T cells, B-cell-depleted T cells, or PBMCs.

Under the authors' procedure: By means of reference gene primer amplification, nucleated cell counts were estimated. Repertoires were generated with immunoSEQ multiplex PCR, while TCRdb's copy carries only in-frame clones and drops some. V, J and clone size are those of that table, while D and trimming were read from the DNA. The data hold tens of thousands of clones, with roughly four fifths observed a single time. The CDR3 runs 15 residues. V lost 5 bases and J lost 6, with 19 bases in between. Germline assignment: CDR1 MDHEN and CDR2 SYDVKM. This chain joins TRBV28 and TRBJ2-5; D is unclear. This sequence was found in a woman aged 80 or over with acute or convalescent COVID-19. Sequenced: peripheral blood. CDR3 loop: CASSVGLEWLKTQYF. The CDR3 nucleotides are TGTGCCAGCAGTGTAGGTTTGGAGTGGTTAAAGACCCAGTACTTC.